This T cell receptor beta chain was retrieved from a study of TIL therapy for anti-PD-1-resistant metastatic lung cancer. Sequencing used immunoSEQ v3. TCRdb keeps only in-frame clones here, not all; method: immunoSEQ multiplex PCR. The sample lists roughly 54,000 clones, around 90% occurring once. The time point was: pre-treatment sample, taken before nivolumab and TIL therapy. CDR3 length equals 15 residues. Trimming removed 2 bases at V and 6 bases at J, with 16 bases between. Looked up from germline, CDR1 is GTSNPN and CDR2 is SVGIG (reference sequence). The sample consisted of blood, taken at baseline. The receptor was derived from a person between 30 and 79 years old with non-small cell lung cancer. The chain combines TRBV30 with TRBJ2-2; perhaps TRBD1 as D (5 bases). This chain's CDR3 is CAWSTGDWVPGELFF. DNA of the CDR3: TGTGCCTGGAGTACAGGAGATTGGGTCCCCGGGGAGCTGTTTTTT.